This is a list of T cell receptor beta chains from one sample in a study of blood T cell repertoires in COVID-19. Method: immunoSEQ multiplex PCR; TCRdb's copy keeps in-frame clones and lacks some. The repertoire has about 66,000 clones, approximately 91% of them found once; the top ten carry approximately 7.5%. What was sequenced was peripheral blood. Receptors were obtained from a human donor in a cohort sampled during active COVID-19. CDR3s include the opening cysteine and the closing phenylalanine or tryptophan.

cdr3_aa | j_call | v_call
CASSYEAGLQPQHF | TRBJ1-5 | TRBV6-6
CASSIPGTGELFF | TRBJ2-2 | TRBV19
CASSLGLGNQPQHF | TRBJ1-5 | TRBV7-2
CASSNVAGESTDTQYF | TRBJ2-3 | TRBV21-1
CASSRRQGARINSPLHF | TRBJ1-6 | TRBV28
CASSPQGLGVEQYF | TRBJ2-7 | TRBV18
CASSVATGGSGYTF | TRBJ1-2 | TRBV9
CASSHGEREGTGELFF | TRBJ2-2 | TRBV9
CASSQRAGGVVETQYF | TRBJ2-5 | TRBV3-1/TRBV3-2
CAASGSTDTQYF | TRBJ2-3 | TRBV30
CASSLARLQRNEKLFF | TRBJ1-4 | TRBV7-8
CASSLVKSGANVLTF | TRBJ2-6 | TRBV7-2
CASSPRTGRNQPQHF | TRBJ1-5 | TRBV7-7
CSSRTGAYEQYF | TRBJ2-7 | TRBV29-1
CASSQPRGQGFTGELFF | TRBJ2-2 | TRBV4-1
CASTRTGLAISAGELFF | TRBJ2-2 | TRBV19
CAWSAESGTGALPLHF | TRBJ1-6 | TRBV30
CSARDDIEAFF | TRBJ1-1 | TRBV20-1
CSVEGRVGTEAFF | TRBJ1-1 | TRBV29-1
CASSRTSPVPDTQYF | TRBJ2-3 | TRBV28
CASRTGGIYEQYF | TRBJ2-7 | TRBV6-5
CASSFPHGSGTEAFF | TRBJ1-1 | TRBV13
CAWSLTSMNIQYF | TRBJ2-4 | TRBV30
CASSPSRLAGGFGELFF | TRBJ2-2 | TRBV7-9
CASSFPGLRNTGELFF | TRBJ2-2 | TRBV5-1
CASSLGQDYQETQYF | TRBJ2-5 | TRBV11-2
CASSGGTGVSSGANVLTF | TRBJ2-6 | TRBV19
CASSLDPSGRSTDTQYF | TRBJ2-3 | TRBV7-2
CASSPGQNSNQPQHF | TRBJ1-5 | TRBV7-2
CASSPDRNTDTQYF | TRBJ2-3 | TRBV7-9
CASSLDPRGRSYEQYF | TRBJ2-7 | TRBV7-9
CASSQPTGTSESRTDTQYF | TRBJ2-3 | TRBV4-1
CAANSGSTDTQYF | TRBJ2-3 | TRBV7-8
CASSPQVQGRGGELFF | TRBJ2-2 | TRBV18
CASSERASGRRGGFF | TRBJ2-1 | TRBV10-2
CASSLQGLAGGLDEQFF | TRBJ2-1 | TRBV4-3
CASSQAGNTGELFF | TRBJ2-2 | TRBV3-1/TRBV3-2
CASSPSNRAGGNNEQFF | TRBJ2-1 | TRBV4-2
CASSLVGQGYYEQYF | TRBJ2-7 | TRBV5-1
CASSSGDYEQYF | TRBJ2-7 | TRBV28
CASGYQGAYYGYTF | TRBJ1-2 | TRBV12-5
CASSKWPGYTRVTTYEQYF | TRBJ2-7 | TRBV19